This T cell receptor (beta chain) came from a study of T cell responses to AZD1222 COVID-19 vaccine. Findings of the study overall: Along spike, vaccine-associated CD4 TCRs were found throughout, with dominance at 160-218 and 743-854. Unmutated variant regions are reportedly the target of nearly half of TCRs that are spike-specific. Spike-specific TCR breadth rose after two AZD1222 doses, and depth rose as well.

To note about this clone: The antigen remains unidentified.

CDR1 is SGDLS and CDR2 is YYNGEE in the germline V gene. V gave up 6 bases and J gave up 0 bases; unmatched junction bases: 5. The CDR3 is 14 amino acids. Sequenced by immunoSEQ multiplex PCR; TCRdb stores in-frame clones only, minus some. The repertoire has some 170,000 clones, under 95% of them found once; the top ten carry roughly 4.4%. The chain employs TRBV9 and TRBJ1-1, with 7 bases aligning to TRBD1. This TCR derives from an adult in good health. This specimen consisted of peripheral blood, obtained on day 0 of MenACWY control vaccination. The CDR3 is CASTYGTVNTEAFF. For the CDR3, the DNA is TGTGCCAGCACCTACGGGACAGTGAACACTGAAGCTTTCTTT.